This T cell receptor (beta chain) derives from a study of Ad26.COV2.S vaccination and SARS-CoV-2 variants. This CDR3 contains 13 residues. The V gene end was trimmed by 6 bases and the J gene end by 2 bases; junction bases not matched to a gene: 1. In germline, CDR1 is SNHLY, CDR2 FYNNEI. TCRdb keeps only in-frame clones here, not all; method: immunoSEQ multiplex PCR. The sample lists a few hundred thousand clones, 92% occurring once. Indicated treatment: 15 to 20 received Ad26.COV2.S at low or high dose, single or two shots; 5 received placebo; per-sample allocation not given. Specimen acquisition occurred on day 63 following the initial vaccine or placebo injection.

The V call is TRBV2, the J call TRBJ1-5, with 7 bases lining up with TRBD1. Sequencing used peripheral blood, obtained in a trial of Ad26.COV2.S vaccine versus placebo. The TCR was taken from a person aged 18 to 65 who received the Ad26.COV2.S COVID-19 vaccine or a placebo. Here the CDR3 reads CASRTGGNQPQHF. In DNA, the CDR3 is TGTGCCAGCAGAACAGGGGGCAATCAGCCCCAGCATTTT.